The rows below give T cell receptor beta chains drawn from one sample of a study of radiation and T cells in renal cell carcinoma. Here immunoSEQ multiplex PCR was the method, and the copy in TCRdb shows in-frame clones only, minus some. The sample consists of about 130,000 clones, 65% to 85% of them appearing once. The material was blood, obtained from a patient whose treatment included radiotherapy and nephrectomy. These receptors all come from a middle-aged man with renal cell carcinoma. Each CDR3 is given with its conserved first and last residue. The order of the fields is D gene, clone size, V gene, J gene, CDR3 protein, CDR3 DNA. The D gene is left open where the match is weak. A clone size is listed for some rows: how often the clone was seen (once, few, many), or a class if it is expanded.

-,-,TRBV28,TRBJ1-3,CASSLGEHSGNTIYF,TGTGCCAGCAGTTTAGGGGAACACTCTGGAAACACCATATATTTT
-,-,TRBV6-6,TRBJ1-5,CASRLTRLGNQPQHF,TGTGCCAGCAGGCTCACAAGGTTAGGGAATCAGCCCCAGCATTTT
TRBD1,-,TRBV7-6,TRBJ2-1,CASGTNRGYNEQFF,TGTGCCAGCGGAACAAACAGGGGTTACAATGAGCAGTTCTTC
TRBD2,-,TRBV7-9,TRBJ2-7,CASSLTSGSYEQYF,TGTGCCAGCAGCTTGACTAGCGGCTCCTACGAGCAGTACTTC
TRBD1,-,TRBV2,TRBJ1-5,CASSRGQDYSNQPQHF,TGTGCCAGCAGTAGGGGACAGGATTATAGCAATCAGCCCCAGCATTTT
TRBD1,-,TRBV5-1,TRBJ1-2,CASSGGDRGYGYTF,TGCGCCAGCAGCGGAGGGGACAGGGGATATGGCTACACCTTC
TRBD1,-,TRBV28,TRBJ1-1,CASSLGQGPWGTEAFF,TGTGCCAGCAGTTTGGGACAGGGGCCTTGGGGCACTGAAGCTTTCTTT
-,-,TRBV27,TRBJ1-2,CASSLYSGTSYGYTF,TGTGCCAGCAGTCTCTACTCCGGGACAAGCTATGGCTACACCTTC
-,-,TRBV6-5,TRBJ1-1,CASSYSRKLNTEAFF,TGTGCCAGCAGTTATTCCCGCAAGCTGAACACTGAAGCTTTCTTT
-,once,TRBV2,TRBJ2-3,CASRARGYDTQYF,TGTGCCAGCAGGGCTAGGGGTTACGATACGCAGTATTTT
TRBD1,few,TRBV7-2,TRBJ1-4,CASSLGQGREKLFF,TGTGCCAGCAGCCTTGGACAGGGGCGGGAAAAACTGTTTTTT
-,-,TRBV4-2,TRBJ1-2,CASSQEVAGYYGYTF,TGTGCCAGCAGCCAAGAGGTGGCGGGGTATTATGGCTACACCTTC
-,-,TRBV14,TRBJ2-2,CASSPGPELFF,TGTGCCAGCAGCCCAGGCCCGGAGCTGTTTTTT
TRBD1,-,TRBV2,TRBJ2-1,CASTVGPGTGIEQFF,TGTGCCAGCACCGTCGGTCCCGGGACAGGGATTGAGCAGTTCTTC
-,few,TRBV14,TRBJ2-7,CASSPSSYEQYF,TGTGCCAGCAGCCCGAGCTCCTACGAGCAGTACTTC
-,-,TRBV19,TRBJ2-1,CASSIGLATNEQFF,TGTGCCAGTAGTATAGGCCTAGCGACGAATGAGCAGTTCTTC
-,-,TRBV10-3,TRBJ2-2,CAISESAGRQLFF,TGTGCCATCAGTGAGTCGGCTGGTAGGCAGCTGTTTTTT
-,-,TRBV11-3,TRBJ1-3,CASSSERNTIYF,TGTGCCAGCAGCTCAGAGCGGAACACCATATATTTT
-,once,TRBV27,TRBJ2-2,CASSISNTGELFF,TGTGCCAGCAGTATATCGAACACCGGGGAGCTGTTTTTT
-,many,TRBV4-1,TRBJ1-1,CASTSRRDTEAFF,TGCGCCAGCACATCCCGTCGCGACACTGAAGCTTTCTTT
-,-,TRBV25-1,TRBJ1-4,CASSDLEGTNEKLFF,TGTGCCAGCAGTGACCTTGAGGGGACAAATGAAAAACTGTTTTTT
-,-,TRBV9,TRBJ2-3,CASSFSTAPDTQYF,TGTGCCAGCAGCTTCAGCACGGCCCCAGATACGCAGTATTTT
-,-,TRBV7-6,TRBJ2-7,CASSLADERGYEQYF,TGTGCCAGCAGCTTAGCCGACGAGAGGGGCTACGAGCAGTACTTC
TRBD2,-,TRBV27,TRBJ2-1,CASSVLAGGSSEQFF,TGTGCCAGCAGTGTCCTAGCGGGAGGGTCTAGTGAGCAGTTCTTC
TRBD2,-,TRBV29-1,TRBJ2-5,CSVTTSGETQYF,TGCAGCGTTACTACTAGCGGAGAGACCCAGTACTTC
TRBD1,-,TRBV7-2,TRBJ1-2,CASSLYRDRHYGYTF,TGTGCCAGCAGCCTCTATCGGGACAGGCACTATGGCTACACCTTC
-,few,TRBV5-4,TRBJ1-1,CASSAPGGGFGTEAFF,TGTGCCAGCAGCGCGCCGGGAGGGGGTTTTGGCACTGAAGCTTTCTTT
TRBD1,-,TRBV6-4,TRBJ1-2,CASSDSGHRGREGYTF,TGTGCCAGCAGTGACTCCGGGCACAGGGGGCGCGAAGGCTACACCTTC
-,-,TRBV7-8,TRBJ2-1,CASSLAYTYNEQFF,TGTGCCAGCAGCTTAGCCTACACCTACAATGAGCAGTTCTTC
-,-,TRBV7-9,TRBJ2-2,CASRTQGTGELFF,TGTGCCAGCCGAACCCAAGGCACCGGGGAGCTGTTTTTT
-,-,TRBV10-3,TRBJ2-1,CAISEYDNEQFF,TGTGCCATCAGTGAGTACGACAATGAGCAGTTCTTC
-,once,TRBV15,TRBJ2-7,CATSHHKRVEDEQYF,TGTGCCACCAGCCACCATAAGAGGGTCGAAGACGAGCAGTACTTC
-,-,TRBV5-8,TRBJ1-4,CASSSGTVGSNEKLFF,TGTGCCAGCAGCTCGGGGACGGTGGGGTCTAATGAAAAACTGTTTTTT
TRBD1,-,TRBV2,TRBJ1-4,CASSRTGGNTQLFF,TGTGCCAGCAGTCGGACAGGGGGTAACACCCAACTGTTTTTT
-,-,TRBV14,TRBJ2-5,CASSPGRLGAQYF,TGTGCCAGCAGCCCGGGACGGCTCGGGGCCCAGTACTTC
TRBD1,few,TRBV10-1,TRBJ1-1,CASSEQLDAGGTEAFF,TGCGCCAGCAGTGAGCAGCTGGATGCAGGGGGCACTGAAGCTTTCTTT
TRBD2,-,TRBV2,TRBJ2-3,CASSEGLADSTDTQYF,TGTGCCAGCAGTGAGGGACTAGCGGACTCCACAGATACGCAGTATTTT
TRBD1,-,TRBV30,TRBJ1-6,CAWRSGTGESPLHF,TGTGCCTGGAGATCCGGGACAGGGGAGTCACCCCTCCACTTT
-,-,TRBV19,TRBJ1-2,CASLDLLTGNYGYTF,TGTGCCAGCTTAGACCTGCTGACAGGAAACTATGGCTACACCTTC
-,-,TRBV30,TRBJ1-3,CAWTRGIGNTIYF,TGTGCCTGGACTCGGGGTATTGGAAACACCATATATTTT
-,-,TRBV7-9,TRBJ2-7,CASSLSGYEQYF,TGTGCCAGCAGCTTATCAGGCTACGAGCAGTACTTC
-,-,TRBV7-2,TRBJ1-3,CASSPPNGGSVGGNTIYF,TGTGCCAGCAGCCCCCCCAATGGAGGGTCGGTCGGTGGAAACACCATATATTTT
-,-,TRBV30,TRBJ1-4,CAWSRGSESNEKLFF,TGTGCCTGGAGTAGGGGATCAGAAAGTAATGAAAAACTGTTTTTT
-,-,TRBV6-5,TRBJ2-7,CVVTGLYEQYF,TGTGTGGTGACGGGACTCTACGAGCAGTACTTC
-,once,TRBV30,TRBJ2-5,CAWDQGSETQYF,TGTGCCTGGGATCAGGGGTCGGAGACCCAGTACTTC